This is a list of T cell receptor beta chains from one sample in a study of T cell responses to AZD1222 COVID-19 vaccine. The table came from immunoSEQ multiplex PCR; TCRdb's copy has only in-frame clones and leaves some out. The repertoire consists of some 130,000 clones, with roughly 85% occurring once and the leading ten covering over 15%. The sample in question was peripheral blood, obtained on day 0 of MenACWY control vaccination. These receptors came from an adult in good health. Each CDR3 is given with its conserved first and last residue. The order of the fields is D gene, J gene, V gene, clone size, CDR3 length, CDR3 DNA, CDR3 protein. D genes are given only for firm matches. The listing skips clone size in some rows; elsewhere it reads once, few, many or a size class.

NA | TRBJ1-3 | TRBV5-6 | NA | 15 | TGTGCCAGCAGCTTGGCAGGGCCCTCTGGAAACACCATATATTTT | CASSLAGPSGNTIYF
NA | TRBJ1-2 | TRBV14 | NA | 13 | TGTGCCAGCAGCCAAGGACGGACCTATGGCTACACCTTC | CASSQGRTYGYTF
NA | TRBJ1-3 | TRBV6-5 | NA | 14 | TGTGCCAGCAACATTGCCAGGGCTGGAAACACCATATATTTT | CASNIARAGNTIYF
TRBD1 | TRBJ2-3 | TRBV30 | NA | 14 | TGTGCCTGGAGCTCAGGGGGCGGGGCAGATACGCAGTATTTT | CAWSSGGGADTQYF
NA | TRBJ2-1 | TRBV13 | NA | 16 | TGTGCCAGCAGCTTAGGACAGCGTAGCTCCTACAATGAGCAGTTCTTC | CASSLGQRSSYNEQFF
NA | TRBJ2-7 | TRBV3-1/TRBV3-2 | NA | 14 | TGTGCCAGCAGCCAAAACTCATTTGGGGGTGAGCAGTACTTC | CASSQNSFGGEQYF
TRBD2 | TRBJ2-5 | TRBV6-1 | NA | 18 | TGTGCCAGCAGTGAAGCTTCCCCACTAGCGGGAGGTATAGAGACCCAGTACTTC | CASSEASPLAGGIETQYF
TRBD1 | TRBJ1-3 | TRBV28 | NA | 13 | TGTGCCAGCAGACAGGGGGAAGGAAACACCATATATTTT | CASRQGEGNTIYF
NA | TRBJ1-5 | TRBV15 | NA | 15 | TGTGCCACCAGCAGAGACCCACGGGGCAATCAGCCCCAGCATTTT | CATSRDPRGNQPQHF
NA | TRBJ2-6 | TRBV5-1 | NA | 16 | TGCGCCAGCAGCTTAATTCCAGGGTCTGGGGCCAACGTCCTGACTTTC | CASSLIPGSGANVLTF
NA | TRBJ2-7 | TRBV7-2 | once | 15 | TGTGCCAGCAGCTTAGCGGCGGGCGGGAAGCAACAGCAGTACTTC | CASSLAAGGKQQQYF
NA | TRBJ2-7 | TRBV5-1 | NA | 15 | TGCGCCAGCAGCCCCAGACAGGCCCCAGGATACGAGCAGTACTTC | CASSPRQAPGYEQYF
TRBD2 | TRBJ2-7 | TRBV5-4 | once | 15 | TGTGCCAGCAGCTTGGTGGCTAGCGGGCTGGAAGAGCAGTACTTC | CASSLVASGLEEQYF
TRBD2 | TRBJ2-1 | TRBV19 | NA | 17 | TGTGCCAGTAGTATAGATCATCCTAGCGGGGTCTTAAATGAGCAGTTCTTC | CASSIDHPSGVLNEQFF
TRBD2 | TRBJ2-2 | TRBV19 | NA | 15 | TGTGCCAGTTTAACTCTAGCGGGAGTATCCGGGGAGCTGTTTTTT | CASLTLAGVSGELFF
TRBD1 | TRBJ1-5 | TRBV6-1 | NA | 16 | TGTGCCAGCAGTGACACAGGGGGCCTGAGCAATCAGCCCCAGCATTTT | CASSDTGGLSNQPQHF
NA | TRBJ2-1 | TRBV7-7 | few | 15 | TGTGCTAGCAGCTTGAAGCAGAGCTCCTACAATGAGCAGTTCTTC | CASSLKQSSYNEQFF
TRBD1 | TRBJ2-2 | TRBV10-2 | NA | 14 | TGCGCCAGCATTCGACAGGGGAACACCGGGGAGCTGTTTTTT | CASIRQGNTGELFF
TRBD1 | TRBJ1-1 | TRBV28 | NA | 16 | TGTGCCAGCAGTTTGAATTTTAGGGGACAGGGGTGGGCAGCTTTCTTT | CASSLNFRGQGWAAFF
NA | TRBJ1-6 | TRBV20-1 | NA | 16 | TGCAGTGCTAGTGCGTGGGTGGGGGGAGGTAATTCACCCCTCCACTTT | CSASAWVGGGNSPLHF
NA | TRBJ2-7 | TRBV4-1 | NA | 14 | TGCGCCAGCAGCCAAGAGGGGTTACCCTACGAGCAGTACTTC | CASSQEGLPYEQYF
NA | TRBJ2-7 | TRBV5-1 | NA | 14 | TGCGCCAGCAGCTCGGGACGTCCCAGCTACGAGCAGTACTTC | CASSSGRPSYEQYF
TRBD2 | TRBJ2-1 | TRBV24-1 | once | 16 | TGTGCCACCAGTGATCCGACTAGCGGGAGTTTCGATGAGCAGTTCTTC | CATSDPTSGSFDEQFF
NA | TRBJ1-1 | TRBV6-5 | NA | 13 | TGTGCCAGCTCAGAGACTTTAAACACTGAAGCTTTCTTT | CASSETLNTEAFF
NA | TRBJ2-6 | TRBV28 | once | 19 | TGTGCCAGCAGTATCGCCGGCAGGGAGGTTTACTCTGGGGCCAACGTCCTGACTTTC | CASSIAGREVYSGANVLTF
TRBD2 | TRBJ2-1 | TRBV7-3 | NA | 19 | TGTGCCAGCAGCCCCCTTCCTAGCGGGAGGCGGTTCATGTACAATGAGCAGTTCTTC | CASSPLPSGRRFMYNEQFF
NA | TRBJ2-2 | TRBV5-1 | NA | 15 | TGCGCCAGCAGCTTGGTACAGGCGAACACCGGGGAGCTGTTTTTT | CASSLVQANTGELFF
NA | TRBJ1-5 | TRBV3-1/TRBV3-2 | NA | 15 | TGTGCCAGCAGCCAAGATAGTACCGGTAATCGGCCCCAGCATTTT | CASSQDSTGNRPQHF
NA | TRBJ2-2 | TRBV29-1 | NA | 14 | TGCAGCGTTTACCGCAGGGGAAACACCGGGGAGCTGTTTTTT | CSVYRRGNTGELFF
NA | TRBJ1-1 | TRBV5-6 | NA | 15 | TGTGCCAGCAACCCAATTGGGGGCCCAAACACTGAAGCTTTCTTT | CASNPIGGPNTEAFF
NA | TRBJ1-6 | TRBV28 | NA | 12 | TGTGCCAGCAGTTTGACCAGTCTGCTCCTCCACTTT | CASSLTSLLLHF
NA | TRBJ1-1 | TRBV19 | NA | 14 | TGTGCCAGTAGTATAGATGGGCGTGACACTGAAGCTTTCTTT | CASSIDGRDTEAFF
TRBD2 | TRBJ2-3 | TRBV15 | NA | 16 | TGTGCCACCAGCAGCCTTTCAGCGGGAGTCTCAGATACGCAGTATTTT | CATSSLSAGVSDTQYF
NA | TRBJ1-5 | TRBV14 | NA | 14 | TGTGCCAGCAGCCAGGCCGGGGGGGATCAGCCCCAGCATTTT | CASSQAGGDQPQHF
TRBD2 | TRBJ2-7 | TRBV7-2 | NA | 14 | TGTGCCAGCAGCTTAGTGAGGACTAGTTACGAGCAGTACTTC | CASSLVRTSYEQYF
TRBD1 | TRBJ1-5 | TRBV28 | NA | 16 | TGTGCCAGCAGTGAAGGTGGACAGGGGGCTGTTCGGCCCCAGCATTTT | CASSEGGQGAVRPQHF